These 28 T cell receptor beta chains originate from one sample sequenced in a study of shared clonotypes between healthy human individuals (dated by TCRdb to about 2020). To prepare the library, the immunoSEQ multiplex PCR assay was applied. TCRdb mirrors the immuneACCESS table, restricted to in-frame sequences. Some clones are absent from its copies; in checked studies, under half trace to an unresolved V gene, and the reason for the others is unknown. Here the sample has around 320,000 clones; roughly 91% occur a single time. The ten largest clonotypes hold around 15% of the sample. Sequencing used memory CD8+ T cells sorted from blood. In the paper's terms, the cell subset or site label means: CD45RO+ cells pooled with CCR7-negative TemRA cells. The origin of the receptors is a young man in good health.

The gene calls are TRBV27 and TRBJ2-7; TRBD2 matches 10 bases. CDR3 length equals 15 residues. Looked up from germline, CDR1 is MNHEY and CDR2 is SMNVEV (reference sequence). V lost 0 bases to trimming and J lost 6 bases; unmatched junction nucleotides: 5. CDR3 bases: TGTGCCAGCAGTTTATCGGTAGCGGGGGGCCCCGAGCAGTACTTC. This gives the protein CASSLSVAGGPEQYF.

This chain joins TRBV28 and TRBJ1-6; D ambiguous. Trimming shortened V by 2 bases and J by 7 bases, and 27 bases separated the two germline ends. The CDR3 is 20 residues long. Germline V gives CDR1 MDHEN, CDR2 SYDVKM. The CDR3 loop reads CASSLLGVPIRVARNSPLHF. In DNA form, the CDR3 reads TGTGCCAGCAGTTTACTCGGGGTTCCCATAAGGGTTGCTAGGAATTCACCCCTCCACTTT.

The CDR3, as DNA: TGTGCCAGCAGCTACCCGGGACAGGGATCCCGGGGGGATACGCAGTATTTT. This encodes CASSYPGQGSRGDTQYF. The chain couples TRBV5-6 to TRBJ2-3, with TRBD1 matching over 9 bases. V lost 3 bases, J lost 6 bases, and 14 bases stayed unmatched. The V gene's germline CDR1 is SGHDT and CDR2 YYEEEE. This CDR3 comprises 17 residues.

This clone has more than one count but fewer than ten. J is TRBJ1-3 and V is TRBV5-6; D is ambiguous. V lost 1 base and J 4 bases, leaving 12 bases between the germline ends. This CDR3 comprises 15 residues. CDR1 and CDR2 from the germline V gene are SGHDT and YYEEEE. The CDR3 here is CASSLWQDGGNTIYF. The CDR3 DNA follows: TGTGCCAGCAGCTTGTGGCAGGACGGAGGAAACACCATATATTTT.

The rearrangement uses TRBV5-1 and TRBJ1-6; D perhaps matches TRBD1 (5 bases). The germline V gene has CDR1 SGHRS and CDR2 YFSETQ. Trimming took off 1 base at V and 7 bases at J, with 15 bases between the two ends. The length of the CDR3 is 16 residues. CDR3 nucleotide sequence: TGCGCCAGCAGCTTGTTGGGACGAGGGCTGAATTCACCCCTCCACTTT. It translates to CASSLLGRGLNSPLHF.

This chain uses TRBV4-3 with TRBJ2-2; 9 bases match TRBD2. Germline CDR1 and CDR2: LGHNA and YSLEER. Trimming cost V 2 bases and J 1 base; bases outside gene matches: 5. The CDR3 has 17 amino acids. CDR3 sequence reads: CASSQTRSGGNTGELFF. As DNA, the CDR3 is TGCGCCAGCAGCCAAACACGTAGCGGGGGGAACACCGGGGAGCTGTTTTTT.

The CDR3 protein is CASSQRGLEEKLFF. As DNA, the CDR3 is TGTGCCAGCAGCCAAAGAGGGTTGGAGGAAAAACTGTTTTTT. The chain uses TRBV4-2 and TRBJ1-4; D not certain. Looked up from germline, CDR1 is LGHNA and CDR2 is YNFKEQ. V was trimmed by 2 bases and J by 8 bases, leaving 12 bases between them. The CDR3 consists of 14 residues.

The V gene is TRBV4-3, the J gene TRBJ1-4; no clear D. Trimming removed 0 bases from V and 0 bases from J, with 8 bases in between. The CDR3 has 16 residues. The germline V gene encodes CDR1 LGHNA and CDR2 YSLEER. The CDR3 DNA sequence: TGCGCCAGCAGCCAAGAGGACGGTGCAACTAATGAAAAACTGTTTTTT. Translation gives CASSQEDGATNEKLFF.

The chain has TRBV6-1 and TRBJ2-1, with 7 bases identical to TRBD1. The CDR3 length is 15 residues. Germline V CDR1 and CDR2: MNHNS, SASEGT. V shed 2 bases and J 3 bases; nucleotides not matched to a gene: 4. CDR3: CASSEPRDSYNEQFF. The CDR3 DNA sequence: TGTGCCAGCAGTGAACCTAGGGACAGCTACAATGAGCAGTTCTTC.

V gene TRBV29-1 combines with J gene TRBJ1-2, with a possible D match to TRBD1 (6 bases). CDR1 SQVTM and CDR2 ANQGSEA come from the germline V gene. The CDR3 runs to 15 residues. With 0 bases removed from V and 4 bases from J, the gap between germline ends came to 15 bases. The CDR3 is CSVEDLNGQLYGYTF. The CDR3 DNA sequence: TGCAGCGTTGAAGATCTTAACGGACAGCTCTATGGCTACACCTTC.

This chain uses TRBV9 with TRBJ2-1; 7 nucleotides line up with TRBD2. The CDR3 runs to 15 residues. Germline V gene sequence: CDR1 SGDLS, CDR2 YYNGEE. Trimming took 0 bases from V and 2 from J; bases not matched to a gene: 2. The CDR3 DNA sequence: TGTGCCAGCAGCGTAGTAGCGGGCACCTACAATGAGCAGTTCTTC. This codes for CASSVVAGTYNEQFF.

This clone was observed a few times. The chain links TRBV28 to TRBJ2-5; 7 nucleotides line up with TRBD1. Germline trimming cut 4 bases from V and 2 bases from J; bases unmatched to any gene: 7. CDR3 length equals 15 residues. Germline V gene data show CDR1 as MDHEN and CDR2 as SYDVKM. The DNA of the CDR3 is TGTGCCAGCAGTTCCTCGGGACAGCAACAAGAGACCCAGTACTTC. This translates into CASSSSGQQQETQYF. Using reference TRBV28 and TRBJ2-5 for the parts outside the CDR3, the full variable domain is DVKVTQSSRYLVKRTGEKVFLECVQDMDHENMFWYRQDPGLGLRLIYFSYDVKMKEKGDIPEGYSVSREKKERFSLILESASTNQTSMYLCASSSSGQQQETQYFGPGTRLLVL.

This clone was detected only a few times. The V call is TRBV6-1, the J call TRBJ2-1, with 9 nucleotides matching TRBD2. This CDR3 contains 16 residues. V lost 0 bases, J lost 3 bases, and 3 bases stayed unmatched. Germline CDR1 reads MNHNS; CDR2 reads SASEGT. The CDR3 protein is CASSEAAGGDYNEQFF. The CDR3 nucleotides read TGTGCCAGCAGTGAAGCGGCGGGAGGGGACTACAATGAGCAGTTCTTC.

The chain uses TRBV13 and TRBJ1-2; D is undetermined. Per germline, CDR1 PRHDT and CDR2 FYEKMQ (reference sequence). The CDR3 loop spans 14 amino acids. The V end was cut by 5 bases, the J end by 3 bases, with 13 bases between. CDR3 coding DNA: TGTGCCAGCAGCGCAAGGGCCACGGACTATGGCTACACCTTC. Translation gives CASSARATDYGYTF.

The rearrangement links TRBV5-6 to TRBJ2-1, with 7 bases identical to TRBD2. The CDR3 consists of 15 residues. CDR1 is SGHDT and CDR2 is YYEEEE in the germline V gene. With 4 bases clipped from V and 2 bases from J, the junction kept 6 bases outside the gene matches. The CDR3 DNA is TGTGCCAGCAGCCACCGGGAGGAACCCTACAATGAGCAGTTCTTC. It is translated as CASSHREEPYNEQFF. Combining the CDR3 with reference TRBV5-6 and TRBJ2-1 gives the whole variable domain DAGVTQSPTHLIKTRGQQVTLRCSPKSGHDTVSWYQQALGQGPQFIFQYYEEEERQRGNFPDRFSGHQFPNYSSELNVNALLLGDSALYLCASSHREEPYNEQFFGPGTRLTVL.

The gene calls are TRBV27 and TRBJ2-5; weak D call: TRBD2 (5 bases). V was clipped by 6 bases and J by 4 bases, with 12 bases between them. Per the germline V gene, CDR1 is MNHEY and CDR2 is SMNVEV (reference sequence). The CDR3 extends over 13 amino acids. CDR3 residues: CASSLYRGETQYF. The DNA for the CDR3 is TGTGCCAGCAGCCTCTATCGGGGAGAGACCCAGTACTTC.

For the CDR3, the DNA is TGTGCCAGCAGCTTATCCCCTAGTGGGTACGAGCAGTACTTC. Protein sequence: CASSLSPSGYEQYF. The V call is TRBV7-9, the J call TRBJ2-7; D call uncertain. Looked up from germline, CDR1 is SEHNR and CDR2 is FQNEAQ (reference sequence). V lost 2 bases, J lost 4 bases, and 12 bases lay in between. The CDR3 runs 14 residues. Supplemented by reference TRBV7-9 and TRBJ2-7, the full variable domain reads DTGVSQNPRHKITKRGQNVTFRCDPISEHNRLYWYRQTLGQGPEFLTYFQNEAQLEKSRLLSDRFSAERPKGSFSTLEIQRTEQGDSAMYLCASSLSPSGYEQYFGPGTRLTVT.

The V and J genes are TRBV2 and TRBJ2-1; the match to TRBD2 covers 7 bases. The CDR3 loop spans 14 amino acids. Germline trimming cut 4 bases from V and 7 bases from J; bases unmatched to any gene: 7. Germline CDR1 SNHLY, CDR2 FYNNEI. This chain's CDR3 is CASSALAGLNEQFF. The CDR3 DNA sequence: TGTGCCAGCAGTGCTTTAGCGGGTCTAAATGAGCAGTTCTTC.

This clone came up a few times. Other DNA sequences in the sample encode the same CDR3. The CDR3 reads CASSYSDRGYEQYF. CDR3 nucleotides: TGTGCCAGCAGTTACTCGGACAGGGGGTACGAGCAGTACTTC. The V gene is TRBV6-5, the J gene TRBJ2-7, with 10 bases aligning to TRBD1. The CDR3 is 14 residues long. CDR1 is MNHEY, CDR2 SVGAGI, per germline. After removal of 0 bases from V and 4 bases from J, the junction contained 0 bases not matched to a gene.

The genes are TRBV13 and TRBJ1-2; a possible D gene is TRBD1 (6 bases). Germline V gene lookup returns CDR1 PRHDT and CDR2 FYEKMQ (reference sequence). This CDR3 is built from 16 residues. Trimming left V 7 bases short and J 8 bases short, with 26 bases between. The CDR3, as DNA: TGTGCCAGCACCCGTAGGGCTACAGGGACGGCCTACGGCTACACCTTC. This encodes CASTRRATGTAYGYTF.

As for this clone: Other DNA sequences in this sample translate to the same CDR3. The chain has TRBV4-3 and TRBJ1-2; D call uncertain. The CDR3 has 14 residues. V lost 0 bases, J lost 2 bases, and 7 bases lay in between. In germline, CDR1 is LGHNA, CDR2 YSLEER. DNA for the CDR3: TGCGCCAGCAGCCAAGATTCAGCCAACTATGGCTACACCTTC. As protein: CASSQDSANYGYTF.

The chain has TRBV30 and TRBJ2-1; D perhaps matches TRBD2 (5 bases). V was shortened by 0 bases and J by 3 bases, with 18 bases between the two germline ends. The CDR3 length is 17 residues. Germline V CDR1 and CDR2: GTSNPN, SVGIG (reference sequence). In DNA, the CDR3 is TGTGCCTGGAGTGTAACCCCATCCGGGAAAGACTACAATGAGCAGTTCTTC. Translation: CAWSVTPSGKDYNEQFF.

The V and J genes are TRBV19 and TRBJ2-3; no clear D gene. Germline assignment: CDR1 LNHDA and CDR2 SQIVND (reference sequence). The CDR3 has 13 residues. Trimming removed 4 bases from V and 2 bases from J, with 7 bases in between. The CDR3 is CASSRAATDTQYF. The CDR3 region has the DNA TGTGCCAGTAGTAGGGCCGCCACAGATACGCAGTATTTT.

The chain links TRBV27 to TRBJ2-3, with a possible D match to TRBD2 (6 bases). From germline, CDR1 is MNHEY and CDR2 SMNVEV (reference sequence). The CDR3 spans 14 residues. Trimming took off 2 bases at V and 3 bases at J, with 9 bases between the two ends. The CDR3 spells CASSLDGTTDTQYF. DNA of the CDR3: TGTGCCAGCAGTTTAGACGGGACTACAGATACGCAGTATTTT.

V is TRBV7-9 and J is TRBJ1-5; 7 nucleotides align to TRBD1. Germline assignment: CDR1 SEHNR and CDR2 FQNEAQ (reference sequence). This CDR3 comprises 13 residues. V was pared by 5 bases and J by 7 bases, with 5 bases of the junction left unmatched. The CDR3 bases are TGTGCCAGCAGCGAGATGACAGGGCAGCCCCAGCATTTT. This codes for CASSEMTGQPQHF.

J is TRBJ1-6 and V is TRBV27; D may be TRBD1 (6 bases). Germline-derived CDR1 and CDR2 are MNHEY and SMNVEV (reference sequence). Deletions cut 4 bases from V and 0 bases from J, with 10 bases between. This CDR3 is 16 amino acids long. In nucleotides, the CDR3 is TGTGCCAGCAGTTACCAGGGGAGCTCCTATAATTCACCCCTCCACTTT. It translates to CASSYQGSSYNSPLHF.

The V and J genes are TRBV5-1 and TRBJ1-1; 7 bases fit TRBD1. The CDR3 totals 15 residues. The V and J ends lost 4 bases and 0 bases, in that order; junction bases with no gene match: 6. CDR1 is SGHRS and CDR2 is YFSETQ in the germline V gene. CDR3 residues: CASSGNRGLNTEAFF. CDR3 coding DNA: TGCGCCAGCAGCGGCAACAGGGGCCTGAACACTGAAGCTTTCTTT.

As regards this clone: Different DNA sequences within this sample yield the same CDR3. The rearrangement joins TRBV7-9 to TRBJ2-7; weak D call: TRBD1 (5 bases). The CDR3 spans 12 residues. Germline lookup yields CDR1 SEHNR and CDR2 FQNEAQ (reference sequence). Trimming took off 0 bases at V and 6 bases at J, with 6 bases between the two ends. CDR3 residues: CASSLAGAEQYF. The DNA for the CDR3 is TGTGCCAGCAGCTTAGCAGGGGCCGAGCAGTACTTC. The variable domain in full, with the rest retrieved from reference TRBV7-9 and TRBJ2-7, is DTGVSQNPRHKITKRGQNVTFRCDPISEHNRLYWYRQTLGQGPEFLTYFQNEAQLEKSRLLSDRFSAERPKGSFSTLEIQRTEQGDSAMYLCASSLAGAEQYFGPGTRLTVT.